This record looks at one TCR beta chain sequence and its context. The antigen remains unidentified. This entry belongs to a study of human CD8 memory T cell subsets. General study results and limits: Chao1 estimates suggested stem-like memory T cells exceeded precursor exhausted T cells in diversity. Unlike effector memory cells, stem-like memory and precursor exhausted T cells displayed similarly high diversity. Although both stem-like subsets shared clonotypes with effector memory cells, the stem-like memory and precursor exhausted T cell repertoires overlapped only minimally with each other. Exclusively the beta chains of the T cell receptor underwent sequencing in this study.

UMI-labeled 5' RACE was the method by which TCR beta libraries were made. TCRdb processed the 5' RACE reads again and assigns one entry to each CDR3 protein, with no DNA. This repertoire includes thousands of distinct CDR3 sequences. The CDR3 totals 17 residues. The germline gives CDR1 LGHNA, CDR2 YNFKEQ. The chain uses TRBV4-2 and TRBJ2-7. Sequencing was performed on CD8+ effector memory T cells (TEM) sorted from PBMCs. Subset here: effector memory CD8 T cells, CCR7- CD45RO+ CD95+. This sequence was found in a human donor in good health. CDR3 protein: CASSQELLAESSYEQYF.